The rows below give T cell receptor beta chains drawn from one sample of a study of blood T cell repertoires in COVID-19. The protocol was immunoSEQ multiplex PCR, while the TCRdb copy is restricted to in-frame clones and leaves out a portion. Among 340,000 or so clones listed, around 82% were seen once. Sequences were obtained from peripheral blood. Receptors originate from a man in his thirties or forties with active or convalescent COVID-19. The CDR3 runs from the conserved cysteine through the conserved F or W. The D gene is left open where the match is weak. The size of a clone is reported for some rows only, either as once, few or many, or as a class for expanded clones.

d_call	clone_size	j_call	v_call	cdr3_length	cdr3_nt	cdr3_aa
NA	once	TRBJ2-7	TRBV7-9	12	TGTGCCAGCAGCCTTGGACATTTCGAGCAGTACTTC	CASSLGHFEQYF
TRBD2	NA	TRBJ2-4	TRBV7-8	18	TGTGCCAGCAGCCGGTGGAGGGAGGGGACTTCGGCCAAAAACATTCAGTACTTC	CASSRWREGTSAKNIQYF
NA	NA	TRBJ1-2	TRBV5-6	12	TGTGCCAGCAGCCTGTGGGAGTCCGGCTACACCTTC	CASSLWESGYTF
TRBD2	once	TRBJ2-1	TRBV7-6	15	TGTGCCAGCAGCTTAGAGGCGGGGGGGCCCAATGAGCAGTTCTTC	CASSLEAGGPNEQFF
TRBD2	NA	TRBJ2-7	TRBV9	16	TGTGCCAGCAGCGCCTCCATCTCCGGGGGGGCGTACGAGCAGTACTTC	CASSASISGGAYEQYF
NA	NA	TRBJ2-5	TRBV4-3	16	TGCGCCAGCAGCCAAGATCTAGCGTACAGGGGAGAGACCCAGTACTTC	CASSQDLAYRGETQYF
NA	NA	TRBJ1-5	TRBV5-5	14	TGTGCCAGCAGCCCTCGACAGGGCAATCAGCCCCAGCATTTT	CASSPRQGNQPQHF
NA	NA	TRBJ2-7	TRBV28	15	TGTGCCAGCAGTCCCCGCCTAGGGAGCTCCTACGAGCAGTACTTC	CASSPRLGSSYEQYF
NA	once	TRBJ1-1	TRBV14	16	TGTGCCAGCAGCCAAGATAGTTTCCGGGGGAACACTGAAGCTTTCTTT	CASSQDSFRGNTEAFF
NA	NA	TRBJ2-1	TRBV5-4	16	TGTGCCAGCAGCTTGGAAGGAGGGGTCTCCTACAATGAGCAGTTCTTC	CASSLEGGVSYNEQFF
NA	NA	TRBJ1-6	TRBV14	15	TGTGCCAGCAGCCAAGGGAGTACATTTTTTTCACCCCTCCACTTT	CASSQGSTFFSPLHF
NA	NA	TRBJ1-3	TRBV13	15	TGTGCCAGCAGCTTCCGGGACACCTCTGGAAACACCATATATTTT	CASSFRDTSGNTIYF
NA	few	TRBJ1-1	TRBV29-1	12	TGCAGCGTTGCCGGGAAGAACACTGAAGCTTTCTTT	CSVAGKNTEAFF
NA	NA	TRBJ1-6	TRBV3-1/TRBV3-2	17	TGTGCCAGCAGCCAAGGGTTCTTCAGCTCCTATAATTCACCCCTCCACTTT	CASSQGFFSSYNSPLHF
TRBD2	NA	TRBJ2-2	TRBV7-9	18	TGTGCCAGCAGCTTAGGTATCGGGACTACCCTGAACACCGGGGAGCTGTTTTTT	CASSLGIGTTLNTGELFF
NA	NA	TRBJ1-2	TRBV28	10	TGTGCCAGCAGGGGGCCTTACTACACCTTC	CASRGPYYTF
TRBD1	NA	TRBJ2-6	TRBV2	15	TGTGCCAGCAGGACAGGGAGCTCTGGGGCCAACGTCCTGACTTTC	CASRTGSSGANVLTF
NA	once	TRBJ2-5	TRBV5-6	11	TGTGCCAGCAGCGGTCGGGAGACCCAGTACTTC	CASSGRETQYF
NA	NA	TRBJ2-7	TRBV3-1/TRBV3-2	11	TGTGCCAGCAGCCCCCACTACGAGCAGTACTTC	CASSPHYEQYF
TRBD1	NA	TRBJ1-5	TRBV6-6	17	TGTGCCAGCAGTCGATCCTCCACAGGGGGGGGAATTCAGCCCCAGCATTTT	CASSRSSTGGGIQPQHF
NA	NA	TRBJ2-3	TRBV7-2	16	TGTGCCAGCAGCTCTAGACGGGACACCAGCACAGATACGCAGTATTTT	CASSSRRDTSTDTQYF
NA	once	TRBJ2-4	TRBV19	15	TGTGCCTCCGAGGACGGGAGTGGTCCCAAAAACATTCAGTACTTC	CASEDGSGPKNIQYF
TRBD1	once	TRBJ2-3	TRBV7-3	16	TGTGCCAGCAGCTACACCGGGACAGCTAGCACAGATACGCAGTATTTT	CASSYTGTASTDTQYF
NA	NA	TRBJ2-1	TRBV11-3	12	TGTGCCAGCAGCTTAAGAATCAGGGAGCAGTTCTTC	CASSLRIREQFF
TRBD2	once	TRBJ2-3	TRBV29-1	13	TGCAGCGTCGAAAGGCGGGGGTCCGCTACGCAGTATTTT	CSVERRGSATQYF
NA	NA	TRBJ2-7	TRBV27	15	TGTGCCAGCAGCGGGGGTGGACGGAAAGACTACGAGCAGTACTTC	CASSGGGRKDYEQYF